A single sample is the source of the 4 T cell receptor beta chains below, sequenced in a study of blood T cell repertoires in COVID-19. The data were produced by immunoSEQ multiplex PCR, yet TCRdb's version contains in-frame clones alone and is incomplete. The sample carries about 150,000 clones, approximately 80% recorded once. Sequenced: PBMCs or T cells enriched from blood (not recorded which). The receptors come from a woman aged 40 to 50 who had recovered from COVID-19.

CDR3 in amino acids: CASSPVRQAGYTF. As DNA, the CDR3 is TGTGCCAGCTCACCCGTGAGACAGGCGGGCTACACCTTC. This sequence joins TRBV18 and TRBJ1-2, with TRBD1 as a possible D gene (6 bases). Germline loops: CDR1 KGHSH, CDR2 LQKENI. The CDR3 is 13 amino acids. Trimming cost V 3 bases and J 8 bases, with 13 bases left between them. Together with reference TRBV18 and TRBJ1-2, the CDR3 gives the full variable domain: NAGVMQNPRHLVRRRGQEARLRCSPMKGHSHVYWYRQLPEEGLKFMVYLQKENIIDESGMPKERFSAEFPKEGPSILRIQQVVRGDSAAYFCASSPVRQAGYTFGSGTRLTVV.

The V gene is TRBV18, the J gene TRBJ2-7, with TRBD2 matching over 8 bases. From germline, CDR1 is KGHSH and CDR2 LQKENI. Trimming cost V 2 bases and J 6 bases; bases outside gene matches: 9. This CDR3 comprises 15 residues. The CDR3 coding sequence is TGTGCCAGCTCACCAACAGGAGCGGGGGCCGGCGAGCAGTACTTC. It specifies CASSPTGAGAGEQYF. The complete variable domain, with remaining parts taken from reference TRBV18 and TRBJ2-7, reads NAGVMQNPRHLVRRRGQEARLRCSPMKGHSHVYWYRQLPEEGLKFMVYLQKENIIDESGMPKERFSAEFPKEGPSILRIQQVVRGDSAAYFCASSPTGAGAGEQYFGPGTRLTVT.

This sequence joins TRBV7-9 and TRBJ2-3; 7 nucleotides agree with TRBD2. The germline gives CDR1 SEHNR, CDR2 FQNEAQ (reference sequence). The V and J ends lost 2 bases and 2 bases, in that order; junction bases with no gene match: 4. The CDR3 spans 15 residues. DNA for the CDR3: TGTGCCAGCAGCTTATCCGGGACTACCACAGATACGCAGTATTTT. The encoded protein is CASSLSGTTTDTQYF.

The V gene is TRBV19, the J gene TRBJ2-1; D is unresolved. V lost 1 base and J lost 0, with 7 bases in between. The CDR3 loop spans 15 amino acids. Germline V gives CDR1 LNHDA, CDR2 SQIVND (reference sequence). The CDR3 sequence is CASSIVQSSYNEQFF. CDR3 DNA sequence: TGTGCCAGTAGTATAGTACAGAGCTCCTACAATGAGCAGTTCTTC.